Given below is one T cell receptor (beta chain) in context. What it binds is unknown. The data were produced by immunoSEQ multiplex PCR, yet TCRdb's version contains in-frame clones alone and is incomplete. The sample consists of about 79,000 clones, roughly 85% of them appearing once. The germline V gene has CDR1 SGHTA and CDR2 FQGNSA. There are 15 residues in the CDR3. Trimming took 3 bases from V and 2 from J, leaving 11 bases between them. The timepoints at which blood was sampled were baseline, cycle 4 day 1, and cycle 7 day 1. This specimen comes from a study of OX40 agonist ivuxolimab in advanced cancers. Points from the study as a whole: CD4+ and CD8+ blood T cells expanded clonally by week 6 at 0.1 to 3.0 mg/kg. More expanded clones were found, on average, in CD8+ than in CD4+ T cells.

The gene calls are TRBV7-2 and TRBJ1-5; D is perhaps TRBD1 (5 bases). The receptor's source is an adult with an advanced solid tumor such as melanoma, head and neck, liver or kidney cancer. The starting material was CD4+ or CD8+ T cells sorted from blood, obtained in a trial of the OX40 agonist ivuxolimab. In DNA, the CDR3 is TGTGCCAGCAGCTTGTGGGGGACCGGCAATCAGCCCCAGCATTTT. Its translation: CASSLWGTGNQPQHF.